The source of this TCR beta chain is a study of control samples from healthy donors and cancer patients. Method: immunoSEQ multiplex PCR; TCRdb's copy keeps in-frame clones and lacks some. Here the sample spans approximately 100,000 clones, approximately 90% being singletons. The V gene end was trimmed by 6 bases and the J gene end by 9 bases; junction bases not matched to a gene: 10. The CDR3 has 16 amino acids. Germline CDR1 reads KGHDR; CDR2 reads SFDVKD. Sequenced material: blood. The receptor's source is a man between 25 and 39 years old in good health. V gene TRBV24-1 combines with J gene TRBJ2-1, with 13 bases fitting TRBD2. For the CDR3, the DNA is TGTGCCACCAGTCCGACTGGACTAGCGGGAGTTAGTGAGCAGTTCTTC. Its protein product is CATSPTGLAGVSEQFF.